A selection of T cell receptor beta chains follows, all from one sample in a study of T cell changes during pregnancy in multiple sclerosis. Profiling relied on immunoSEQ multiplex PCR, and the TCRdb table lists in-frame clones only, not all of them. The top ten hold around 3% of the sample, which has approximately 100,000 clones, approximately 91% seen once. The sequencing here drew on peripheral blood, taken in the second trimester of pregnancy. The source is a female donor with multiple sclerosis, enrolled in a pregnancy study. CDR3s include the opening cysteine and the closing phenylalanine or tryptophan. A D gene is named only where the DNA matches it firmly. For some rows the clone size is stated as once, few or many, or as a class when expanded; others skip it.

CDR3aa: CSVSVVASGRANEQFF
CDR3nt: TGCAGCGTTTCCGTTGTTGCTAGCGGGAGGGCCAATGAGCAGTTCTTC
j_gene: TRBJ2-1
d_gene: TRBD2
abundance: .
v_gene: TRBV29-1

CDR3aa: CASSYIPGGPYEQYF
CDR3nt: TGTGCCAGCAGTTACATCCCGGGAGGGCCCTACGAGCAGTACTTC
j_gene: TRBJ2-7
d_gene: TRBD2
abundance: .
v_gene: TRBV6-6

CDR3aa: CAISESPLASGRFGNEQFF
CDR3nt: TGTGCCATCAGTGAGTCACCCCTAGCTAGCGGGAGGTTTGGGAATGAGCAGTTCTTC
j_gene: TRBJ2-1
d_gene: TRBD2
abundance: .
v_gene: TRBV10-3

CDR3aa: CASSPTLASGTDTQYF
CDR3nt: TGTGCCAGCAGCCCTACACTAGCGAGCGGCACAGATACGCAGTATTTT
j_gene: TRBJ2-3
d_gene: TRBD2
abundance: once
v_gene: TRBV6-6

CDR3aa: CASRERLTRGEQYF
CDR3nt: TGTGCCAGCAGGGAGAGACTCACCAGGGGAGAGCAGTACTTC
j_gene: TRBJ2-7
d_gene: .
abundance: once
v_gene: TRBV28

CDR3aa: CASSPPGQLFKQYF
CDR3nt: TGTGCCAGCAGCCCCCCGGGACAGCTGTTTAAGCAGTACTTC
j_gene: TRBJ2-7
d_gene: TRBD1
abundance: .
v_gene: TRBV5-5

CDR3aa: CASSRDRDLGYTF
CDR3nt: TGTGCCAGCAGCCGCGACAGGGATCTTGGCTACACCTTC
j_gene: TRBJ1-2
d_gene: TRBD1
abundance: .
v_gene: TRBV7-9

CDR3aa: CASSARGGAPLYGYTF
CDR3nt: TGTGCCAGCAGCGCCCGTGGGGGGGCACCCCTCTATGGCTACACCTTC
j_gene: TRBJ1-2
d_gene: .
abundance: .
v_gene: TRBV7-2

CDR3aa: CASSNPGQGTYEQYF
CDR3nt: TGTGCCAGTAGCAACCCGGGACAGGGAACCTACGAGCAGTACTTC
j_gene: TRBJ2-7
d_gene: TRBD1
abundance: .
v_gene: TRBV19

CDR3aa: CASSVQGNTEAFF
CDR3nt: TGTGCCAGCAGCGTACAGGGGAACACTGAAGCTTTCTTT
j_gene: TRBJ1-1
d_gene: .
abundance: .
v_gene: TRBV11-2

CDR3aa: CASSYVGRAGTEAFF
CDR3nt: TGTGCCAGCAGTTACGTTGGGAGGGCCGGCACTGAAGCTTTCTTT
j_gene: TRBJ1-1
d_gene: .
abundance: .
v_gene: TRBV6-5

CDR3aa: CASSSQTTGSYNEQFF
CDR3nt: TGTGCCAGCAGTTCGCAGACCACAGGGTCCTACAATGAGCAGTTCTTC
j_gene: TRBJ2-1
d_gene: .
abundance: .
v_gene: TRBV27

CDR3aa: CASSQGQGEPYEQYF
CDR3nt: TGCGCCAGCAGCCAAGGGCAGGGGGAGCCCTACGAGCAGTACTTC
j_gene: TRBJ2-7
d_gene: TRBD1
abundance: once
v_gene: TRBV4-1

CDR3aa: CASSLSRTSGLVNTGELFF
CDR3nt: TGTGCCAGCAGCTTAAGTCGGACTAGCGGGTTAGTCAACACCGGGGAGCTGTTTTTT
j_gene: TRBJ2-2
d_gene: TRBD2
abundance: .
v_gene: TRBV7-2

CDR3aa: CASSLRQGRANEKLFF
CDR3nt: TGTGCCAGCAGCTTAAGACAGGGGCGGGCTAATGAAAAACTGTTTTTT
j_gene: TRBJ1-4
d_gene: TRBD1
abundance: .
v_gene: TRBV7-9

CDR3aa: CASSYSTSGVNNEQFF
CDR3nt: TGTGCCAGCAGTTACTCGACTAGCGGAGTAAACAATGAGCAGTTCTTC
j_gene: TRBJ2-1
d_gene: TRBD2
abundance: .
v_gene: TRBV6-5

CDR3aa: CASSLTGTGGLGQPQHF
CDR3nt: TGTGCCAGCAGTTTAACCGGGACAGGGGGCTTGGGTCAGCCCCAGCATTTT
j_gene: TRBJ1-5
d_gene: TRBD1
abundance: .
v_gene: TRBV28

CDR3aa: CASSLQAGLDGYTF
CDR3nt: TGTGCCAGCAGCTTACAGGCGGGGCTTGATGGCTACACCTTC
j_gene: TRBJ1-2
d_gene: .
abundance: few
v_gene: TRBV7-9

CDR3aa: CASSELSTGGGNQPQHF
CDR3nt: TGTGCCAGCAGTGAATTGTCGACAGGGGGCGGCAATCAGCCCCAGCATTTT
j_gene: TRBJ1-5
d_gene: TRBD1
abundance: .
v_gene: TRBV6-4

CDR3aa: CAWSGRGNQPQHF
CDR3nt: TGTGCCTGGAGTGGCCGGGGGAATCAGCCCCAGCATTTT
j_gene: TRBJ1-5
d_gene: .
abundance: .
v_gene: TRBV30

CDR3aa: CASSLTGTETQYF
CDR3nt: TGTGCCAGCAGCTTAACAGGGACAGAGACCCAGTACTTC
j_gene: TRBJ2-5
d_gene: .
abundance: .
v_gene: TRBV5-8

CDR3aa: CASSSGLAGRGQETQYF
CDR3nt: TGCGCCAGCAGCTCGGGACTAGCGGGTAGGGGCCAAGAGACCCAGTACTTC
j_gene: TRBJ2-5
d_gene: TRBD2
abundance: .
v_gene: TRBV5-1

CDR3aa: CATGWRLDGELFF
CDR3nt: TGTGCCACCGGTTGGAGGTTGGACGGGGAGCTGTTTTTT
j_gene: TRBJ2-2
d_gene: .
abundance: .
v_gene: TRBV6-7

CDR3aa: CASSLQATNEKLFF
CDR3nt: TGTGCCAGCAGCTTGCAGGCAACTAATGAAAAACTGTTTTTT
j_gene: TRBJ1-4
d_gene: .
abundance: .
v_gene: TRBV7-2

CDR3aa: CASGPGVAYEQYF
CDR3nt: TGTGCCAGCGGCCCCGGGGTAGCATACGAGCAGTACTTC
j_gene: TRBJ2-7
d_gene: .
abundance: .
v_gene: TRBV6-5

CDR3aa: CASSELTGELFF
CDR3nt: TGTGCCAGCAGTGAACTCACCGGGGAGCTGTTTTTT
j_gene: TRBJ2-2
d_gene: .
abundance: .
v_gene: TRBV6-1

CDR3aa: CASSSVTSGVSGTGELFF
CDR3nt: TGTGCCAGCAGTTCGGTTACTAGCGGAGTTAGCGGCACCGGGGAGCTGTTTTTT
j_gene: TRBJ2-2
d_gene: TRBD2
abundance: .
v_gene: TRBV28

CDR3aa: CASSYSIDGREGGYTF
CDR3nt: TGTGCCAGCAGTTACTCGATCGATGGCAGGGAAGGGGGCTACACCTTC
j_gene: TRBJ1-2
d_gene: .
abundance: once
v_gene: TRBV6-6

CDR3aa: CASSQSGHVRSYEQYF
CDR3nt: TGCGCCAGCAGCCAGTCGGGACACGTCCGCTCCTACGAGCAGTACTTC
j_gene: TRBJ2-7
d_gene: .
abundance: .
v_gene: TRBV4-1